This TCR beta chain is from a study of blood T cell repertoires in COVID-19. Method: immunoSEQ multiplex PCR; TCRdb's copy keeps in-frame clones and lacks some. Among 8,500 to 10,000 clones listed, roughly 77% were seen once. Germline V gene sequence: CDR1 SGHKS, CDR2 YYEKEE (reference sequence). J lost 5 bases, V lost 3 bases, and 5 bases had no gene match. The CDR3 consists of 14 residues. Sequenced input: peripheral blood. The rearrangement joins TRBV5-5 to TRBJ2-1; 7 nucleotides line up with TRBD1. The receptor comes from a man aged 55 to 69 with active COVID-19. As DNA, the CDR3 is TGTGCCAGCAGCTCGGGACAGCTTAACAATGAGCAGTTCTTC. Translation gives CASSSGQLNNEQFF.